Listed below are T cell receptor beta chains from one sample, sequenced in a study of siplizumab effects on memory and regulatory T cells. Data came from immunoSEQ multiplex PCR; TCRdb stores just in-frame clones and leaves some out. The sample has more than 85,000 clones, around 90% seen once; the top ten hold roughly 2.7%. Sequenced sample: CD4+ T cells sorted from blood. All receptors come from a human donor in good health. Some clones in this sample may be carry-over from other donors' samples. CDR3s include the opening cysteine and the closing phenylalanine or tryptophan. The order of the fields is D gene, V gene, clone size, J gene, CDR3 DNA, CDR3 protein. The D gene is left open where the match is weak. Clone size is stated in some rows and not others, as once, few, many or a class when expanded.

d_call: TRBD1; v_call: TRBV5-1; clone_size: -; j_call: TRBJ2-3; cdr3_nt: TGCGCCAGCAGCCCAACCGGACAGGGAAGCACAGATACGCAGTATTTT; cdr3_aa: CASSPTGQGSTDTQYF
d_call: -; v_call: TRBV27; clone_size: -; j_call: TRBJ2-7; cdr3_nt: TGTGCCAGCTTTAAGGCGGGGACCTACGAGCAGTACTTC; cdr3_aa: CASFKAGTYEQYF
d_call: -; v_call: TRBV11-2; clone_size: -; j_call: TRBJ1-2; cdr3_nt: TGTGCCAGCAGCCCCAGCCGAGCAAACTATGGCTACACCTTC; cdr3_aa: CASSPSRANYGYTF
d_call: -; v_call: TRBV5-1; clone_size: -; j_call: TRBJ1-2; cdr3_nt: TGCGCCAGCATAAGAATGCCAGGACTACCCTATGGCTACACCTTC; cdr3_aa: CASIRMPGLPYGYTF
d_call: TRBD1; v_call: TRBV2; clone_size: -; j_call: TRBJ1-4; cdr3_nt: TGTGCCAGCAGTCTTACAGGGGGCTATGAAAAACTGTTTTTT; cdr3_aa: CASSLTGGYEKLFF
d_call: TRBD2; v_call: TRBV11-3; clone_size: -; j_call: TRBJ2-3; cdr3_nt: TGTGCCAGCAGCTCTGGACTAGCGGGAGGTAGCACAGATACGCAGTATTTT; cdr3_aa: CASSSGLAGGSTDTQYF
d_call: -; v_call: TRBV11-2; clone_size: -; j_call: TRBJ1-2; cdr3_nt: TGTGCCAGCAGCTTAAGTGGGGGTGGCTACACCTTC; cdr3_aa: CASSLSGGGYTF
d_call: TRBD2; v_call: TRBV7-9; clone_size: few; j_call: TRBJ2-3; cdr3_nt: TGTGCCAGCTTTAGGGCGGGAGTTACAGATACGCAGTATTTT; cdr3_aa: CASFRAGVTDTQYF
d_call: -; v_call: TRBV7-3; clone_size: few; j_call: TRBJ2-3; cdr3_nt: TGTGCCAGCAGCCCTGGGCATACGCAGTATTTT; cdr3_aa: CASSPGHTQYF
d_call: -; v_call: TRBV27; clone_size: -; j_call: TRBJ2-1; cdr3_nt: TGTGCCACCGCCCCAGTACTGGAGGGCAACAATGAGCAGTTCTTC; cdr3_aa: CATAPVLEGNNEQFF
d_call: TRBD2; v_call: TRBV19; clone_size: -; j_call: TRBJ2-7; cdr3_nt: TGTGCCAGTAGTATAGATCTAGGACTAGCGGGCACCTACGAGCAGTACTTC; cdr3_aa: CASSIDLGLAGTYEQYF
d_call: -; v_call: TRBV14; clone_size: once; j_call: TRBJ1-1; cdr3_nt: TGTGCCAGCAGCCGTACCCGGGTTGGGGAGGCTTTCTTT; cdr3_aa: CASSRTRVGEAFF
d_call: -; v_call: TRBV2; clone_size: -; j_call: TRBJ2-5; cdr3_nt: TGTGCCAGCAGTGCGAGGGGGGGCGGCCAAGAGACCCAGTACTTC; cdr3_aa: CASSARGGGQETQYF
d_call: TRBD2; v_call: TRBV5-4; clone_size: -; j_call: TRBJ2-7; cdr3_nt: TGTGCCAGCAGCCCGAGCGGGAGGGGGTCCTACGAGCAGTACTTC; cdr3_aa: CASSPSGRGSYEQYF
d_call: -; v_call: TRBV7-9; clone_size: -; j_call: TRBJ1-4; cdr3_nt: TGTGCCAGCAGCTTAAATACGGCCCCGCGAGAAAAACTGTTTTTT; cdr3_aa: CASSLNTAPREKLFF